The 21 T cell receptor beta chains below were found in one sample sequenced in a study of T cell responses to AZD1222 COVID-19 vaccine. TCRdb's table, derived via immunoSEQ multiplex PCR, lists solely in-frame clones and lacks some. The sample yields 140,000 or so clones, more than 90% seen once. The sequencing used peripheral blood, collected on day 0 of AZD1222 vaccination. Receptor source: an adult in good health.

The gene calls are TRBV19 and TRBJ2-1; TRBD2 aligns across 13 bases. CDR3 size: 16 residues. Trimming at V came to 5 bases and at J to 4 bases, leaving 5 bases not matched to a gene. The germline CDR1 and CDR2 sequences are LNHDA and SQIVND (reference sequence). CDR3 sequence: CASSPGLAGSYNEQFF. The CDR3 nucleotides read TGTGCCAGTAGTCCGGGACTAGCGGGAAGTTACAATGAGCAGTTCTTC.

The rearrangement joins TRBV5-1 to TRBJ1-6, with a weak D call TRBD1 (5 bases). Germline V CDR1 and CDR2: SGHRS, YFSETQ. Trimming removed 2 bases from V and 6 bases from J, with 15 bases in between. There are 16 residues in the CDR3. DNA of the CDR3: TGCGCCAGCAGCTTTGGGACGGACTCTCCTAATTCACCCCTCCACTTT. Protein sequence: CASSFGTDSPNSPLHF.

The chain recombines TRBV20-1 with TRBJ2-7; D is uncertain. Germline CDR1 reads DFQATT; CDR2 reads SNEGSKA (reference sequence). The V end lost 3 bases, the J end lost 3 bases, and 6 bases lay between the germline ends. CDR3 length: 11 residues. The CDR3 here is CSARENYEQYF. CDR3 DNA sequence: TGCAGTGCTAGGGAGAACTACGAGCAGTACTTC.

V gene TRBV7-9 combines with J gene TRBJ2-1; tentative D call: TRBD1 (6 bases). V lost 7 bases and J 1 base, leaving 17 bases between the germline ends. Looked up from germline, CDR1 is SEHNR and CDR2 is FQNEAQ (reference sequence). The CDR3 totals 16 residues. The chain's CDR3 is CASIKTGTPSYNEQFF. CDR3 DNA sequence: TGTGCCAGCATCAAGACCGGGACACCGTCCTACAATGAGCAGTTCTTC.

This sequence joins TRBV19 and TRBJ2-5; 7 bases map to TRBD2. The CDR3 is 14 amino acids. Germline CDR1 reads LNHDA; CDR2 reads SQIVND (reference sequence). V lost 3 bases, J lost 5 bases, and 6 bases stayed unmatched. The CDR3 nucleotides are TGTGCCAGTAGTATTTACACTAGCGATGAGACCCAGTACTTC. Residues: CASSIYTSDETQYF.

The chain recombines TRBV9 with TRBJ2-1; 9 bases line up with TRBD2. The CDR3 is 15 amino acids. The V and J ends lost 3 bases and 2 bases, in that order; junction bases with no gene match: 3. Looked up from germline, CDR1 is SGDLS and CDR2 is YYNGEE. The CDR3 bases are TGTGCCAGCAGCGCAACTAGCGGGCCCTACAATGAGCAGTTCTTC. Translated: CASSATSGPYNEQFF.

The V and J genes are TRBV6-2 or TRBV6-3 and TRBJ1-1; 7 bases are a match to TRBD1. CDR1 and CDR2 from the germline V gene are MNHEY and SVGEGT. CDR3 length: 17 amino acids. The trim removed 4 bases at V and 1 base at J, leaving 12 bases unmatched. The CDR3 DNA sequence: TGTGCCAGCAGTTCGCCTACAGGGGCAAGGGGGAACACTGAAGCTTTCTTT. It translates to CASSSPTGARGNTEAFF.

This clone was picked up one time. The CDR3 loop reads CSNFEGETQYF. Here the CDR3 DNA reads TGCAGCAATTTCGAGGGGGAGACCCAGTACTTC. The chain has TRBV20-1 and TRBJ2-5; possibly TRBD1 or TRBD2 for D (5 bases each). Germline assignment: CDR1 DFQATT and CDR2 SNEGSKA (reference sequence). The CDR3 contains 11 residues.

The rearrangement links TRBV7-9 to TRBJ2-1; a weak D match, TRBD2 (5 bases). The germline V and J ends were trimmed by 8 bases and 6 bases, with 17 bases remaining between them. Germline values: CDR1 SEHNR, CDR2 FQNEAQ (reference sequence). The CDR3 is 14 residues long. The CDR3 coding sequence is TGTGCCAGCTTTCTCGGGCTAGCCGGCAATGAGCAGTTCTTC. It encodes CASFLGLAGNEQFF.

Sample share makes this clone medium-sized. The rearrangement joins TRBV11-1 to TRBJ1-1, with 8 bases that match TRBD1. Germline-derived CDR1 and CDR2 are SGHAT and FQDESV (reference sequence). This CDR3 region has 13 residues. J gave up 3 bases and V 5 bases, and 2 bases lay outside the gene matches. The CDR3 sequence is CASSADRDTEAFF. The DNA of the CDR3 is TGTGCCAGCAGCGCGGACAGGGACACTGAAGCTTTCTTT.

V usage is TRBV2 and J usage is TRBJ1-2; D not resolved. The V gene's germline CDR1 is SNHLY and CDR2 FYNNEI. CDR3 length: 13 amino acids. V was shortened by 6 bases and J by 2 bases, with 10 bases between the two germline ends. This CDR3 reads CASSAGGNYGYTF. The CDR3 DNA reads TGTGCCAGCAGCGCCGGCGGAAACTATGGCTACACCTTC.

The CDR3 loop is CASSGDGSWGNQPQHF. In DNA form, the CDR3 reads TGTGCCAGCTCGGGGGACGGTAGTTGGGGCAATCAGCCCCAGCATTTT. The chain uses TRBV18 and TRBJ1-5; perhaps TRBD1 as D (5 bases). Germline CDR1 reads KGHSH; CDR2 reads LQKENI. CDR3 length equals 16 residues. Trimming left V 6 bases short and J 2 bases short, with 17 bases between.

The count of this clone is one. The chain joins TRBV7-9 to TRBJ1-1; D is uncertain. The CDR3 is 11 amino acids. Trimming shortened V by 6 bases and J by 7 bases, and 9 bases separated the two germline ends. Per the germline V gene, CDR1 is SEHNR and CDR2 is FQNEAQ (reference sequence). DNA for the CDR3: TGTGCCAGCAGTACCCTCGTTGAAGCTTTCTTT. This codes for CASSTLVEAFF.

The chain is built from TRBV12-3 or TRBV12-4 and TRBJ1-1; D gene ambiguous. The CDR3 has 13 amino acids. Trimming shortened V by 2 bases and J by 0 bases, and 4 bases separated the two germline ends. CDR3 coding DNA: TGTGCCAGCAGTTTATTAATGAACACTGAAGCTTTCTTT. Its translation: CASSLLMNTEAFF.

V usage is TRBV18 and J usage is TRBJ1-2; D not certain. CDR1 and CDR2 (germline): KGHSH, LQKENI. The CDR3 sequence is 13 residues long. V was trimmed by 2 bases and J by 6 bases, leaving 10 bases between them. CDR3 nucleotides: TGTGCCAGCTCACCAACCTCTGGGGATGGCTACACCTTC. Translation: CASSPTSGDGYTF.

This clone was recorded once. The chain links TRBV3-1 (or the pseudogene TRBV3-2) to TRBJ2-2, with 13 bases matching TRBD2. Per germline, CDR1 LGHDT and CDR2 YNNKEL (reference sequence). The V gene end was trimmed by 2 bases and the J gene end by 7 bases; junction bases not matched to a gene: 7. This CDR3 is built from 17 residues. This CDR3 is CASSQLGLAGRVGELFF. In nucleotides, the CDR3 is TGTGCCAGCAGCCAATTGGGACTAGCGGGAAGGGTCGGGGAGCTGTTTTTT.

The chain employs TRBV6-5 and TRBJ2-1; 11 bases fit TRBD2. V trimming: 0 bases; J trimming: 6 bases; junction bases outside the gene matches: 1. CDR1 and CDR2 from the germline V gene are MNHEY and SVGAGI. The CDR3 covers 15 residues. CDR3 DNA sequence: TGTGCCAGCAGTTACTCACTAGCGGGGGTCAATGAGCAGTTCTTC. This gives the protein CASSYSLAGVNEQFF.

This clone occurred a few times. This chain joins TRBV3-1 (or the pseudogene TRBV3-2) and TRBJ1-1; 11 nucleotides match TRBD1. Losses at the gene ends were 5 bases for V and 7 bases for J; bases not matched to a gene: 15. Germline CDR1 is LGHDT and CDR2 is YNNKEL (reference sequence). The CDR3 is 17 amino acids. The CDR3 nucleotides read TGTGCCAGCAGCGCAAGCCTAGGACAGGGGGCCTTCGGTGAAGCTTTCTTT. Amino acid sequence: CASSASLGQGAFGEAFF.

The chain joins TRBV10-3 to TRBJ2-7; either TRBD1 or TRBD2 may fit D (7 bases each). The CDR3 covers 12 residues. Per germline, CDR1 ENHRY and CDR2 SYGVKD. V dropped 10 bases and J dropped 4 bases, with 14 bases sitting between them. CDR3 nucleotide sequence: TGTGCCACCAGGGGGGGAGTGTACGAGCAGTACTTC. Amino acids: CATRGGVYEQYF.

The chain carries TRBV9 and TRBJ2-5; weak D call: TRBD2 (6 bases). The CDR3 consists of 15 residues. Trimming pared 0 bases from V and 2 bases from J, leaving 11 bases between. CDR1 and CDR2 (germline): SGDLS, YYNGEE. This CDR3 reads CASSVDSGTQETQYF. CDR3 nucleotides: TGTGCCAGCAGCGTAGATAGTGGGACTCAAGAGACCCAGTACTTC. The variable domain in full, completed from reference TRBV9 and TRBJ2-5, reads DSGVTQTPKHLITATGQRVTLRCSPRSGDLSVYWYQQSLDQGLQFLIQYYNGEERAKGNILERFSAQQFPDLHSELNLSSLELGDSALYFCASSVDSGTQETQYFGPGTRLLVL.

J is TRBJ1-5 and V is TRBV7-9; D gene uncertain. The CDR3 extends over 15 amino acids. V gave up 4 bases and J gave up 4 bases, with 14 bases separating them. CDR1 and CDR2 from the germline V gene are SEHNR and FQNEAQ (reference sequence). The CDR3 is CASSSRDGDNQPQHF. The CDR3 DNA reads as TGTGCCAGCAGCTCTAGAGACGGGGATAATCAGCCCCAGCATTTT.